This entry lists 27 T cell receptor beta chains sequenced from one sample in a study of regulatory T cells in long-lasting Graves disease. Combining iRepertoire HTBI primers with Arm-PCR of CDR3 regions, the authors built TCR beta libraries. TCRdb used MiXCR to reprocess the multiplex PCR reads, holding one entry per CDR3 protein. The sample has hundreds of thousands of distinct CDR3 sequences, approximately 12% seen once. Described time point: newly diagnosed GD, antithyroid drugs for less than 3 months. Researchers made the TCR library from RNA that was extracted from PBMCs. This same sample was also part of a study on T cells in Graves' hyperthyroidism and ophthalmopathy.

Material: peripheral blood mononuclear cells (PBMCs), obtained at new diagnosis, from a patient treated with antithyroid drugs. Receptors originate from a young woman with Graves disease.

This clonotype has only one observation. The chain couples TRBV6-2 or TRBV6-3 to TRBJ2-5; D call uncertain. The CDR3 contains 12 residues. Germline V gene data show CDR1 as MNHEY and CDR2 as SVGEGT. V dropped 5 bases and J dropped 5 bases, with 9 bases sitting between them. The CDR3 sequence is CASSNNGETQYF. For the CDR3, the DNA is TGTGCCAGCAGTAACAACGGGGAGACCCAGTACTTC.

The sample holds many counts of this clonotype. As DNA, the CDR3 is TGTGCCAGCAGTGTGGACGGGAACTATGGCTACACCTTC. Its protein product is CASSVDGNYGYTF. The rearrangement uses TRBV6-2 or TRBV6-3 and TRBJ1-2; no clear D. There are 13 residues in the CDR3. V lost 5 bases, J lost 2 bases, and 9 bases lay in between. Germline CDR1 is MNHEY and CDR2 is SVGEGT.

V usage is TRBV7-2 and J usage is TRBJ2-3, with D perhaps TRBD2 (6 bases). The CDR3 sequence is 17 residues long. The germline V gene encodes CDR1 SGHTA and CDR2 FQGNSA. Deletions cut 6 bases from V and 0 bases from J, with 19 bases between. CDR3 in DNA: TGTGCCAGCAGTCTGTCCCGGGAGATTACTAGCACAGATACGCAGTATTTT. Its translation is CASSLSREITSTDTQYF.

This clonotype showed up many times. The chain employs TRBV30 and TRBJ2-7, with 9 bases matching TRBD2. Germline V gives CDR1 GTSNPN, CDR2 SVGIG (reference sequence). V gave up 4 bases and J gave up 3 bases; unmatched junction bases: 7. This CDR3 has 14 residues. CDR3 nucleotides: TGTGCCTGGAATACAGCGGGAGGTCACTACGAGCAGTACTTC. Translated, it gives CAWNTAGGHYEQYF.

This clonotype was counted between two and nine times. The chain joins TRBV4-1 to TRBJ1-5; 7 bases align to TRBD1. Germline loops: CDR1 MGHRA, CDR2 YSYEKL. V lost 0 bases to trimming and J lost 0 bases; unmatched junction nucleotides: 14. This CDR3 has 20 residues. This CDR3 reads CASSQDWVRGMLHSNQPQHF. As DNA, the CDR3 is TGCGCCAGCAGCCAAGATTGGGTCAGGGGGATGCTGCATAGCAATCAGCCCCAGCATTTT.

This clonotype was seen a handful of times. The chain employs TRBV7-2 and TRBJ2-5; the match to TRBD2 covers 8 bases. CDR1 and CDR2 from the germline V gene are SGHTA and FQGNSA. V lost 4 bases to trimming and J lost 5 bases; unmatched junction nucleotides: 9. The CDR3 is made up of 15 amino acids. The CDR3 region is CASSSHLSSGETQYF. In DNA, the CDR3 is TGTGCCAGCAGCTCACACCTTTCTAGCGGGGAGACCCAGTACTTC. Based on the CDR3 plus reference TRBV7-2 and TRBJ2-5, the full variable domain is GAGVSQSPSNKVTEKGKDVELRCDPISGHTALYWYRQSLGQGLEFLIYFQGNSAPDKSGLPSDRFSAERTGGSVSTLTIQRTQQEDSAVYLCASSSHLSSGETQYFGPGTRLLVL.

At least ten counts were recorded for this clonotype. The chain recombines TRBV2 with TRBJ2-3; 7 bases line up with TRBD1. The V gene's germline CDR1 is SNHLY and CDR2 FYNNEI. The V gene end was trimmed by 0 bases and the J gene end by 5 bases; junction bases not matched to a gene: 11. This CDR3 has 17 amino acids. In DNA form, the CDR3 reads TGTGCCAGCAGTGAAGCGAGTCGTAGGGGGCGAGGAGATACGCAGTATTTT. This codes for CASSEASRRGRGDTQYF. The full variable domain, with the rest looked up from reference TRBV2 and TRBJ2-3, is EPEVTQTPSHQVTQMGQEVILRCVPISNHLYFYWYRQILGQKVEFLVSFYNNEISEKSEIFDDQFSVERPDGSNFTLKIRSTKLEDSAMYFCASSEASRRGRGDTQYFGPGTRLTVL.

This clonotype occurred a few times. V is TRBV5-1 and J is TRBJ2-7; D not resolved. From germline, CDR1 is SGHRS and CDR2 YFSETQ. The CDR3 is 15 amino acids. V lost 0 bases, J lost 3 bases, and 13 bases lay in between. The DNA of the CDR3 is TGCGCCAGCAGCTTGGATGGGCAGAGCCGCTACGAGCAGTACTTC. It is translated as CASSLDGQSRYEQYF.

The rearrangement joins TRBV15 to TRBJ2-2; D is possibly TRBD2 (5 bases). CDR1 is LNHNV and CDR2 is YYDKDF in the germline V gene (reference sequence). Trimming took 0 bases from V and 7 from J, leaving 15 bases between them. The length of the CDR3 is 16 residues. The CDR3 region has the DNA TGTGCCACCAGCAGAGATGCGGCCGGGGATGACGGGGAGCTGTTTTTT. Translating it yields CATSRDAAGDDGELFF.

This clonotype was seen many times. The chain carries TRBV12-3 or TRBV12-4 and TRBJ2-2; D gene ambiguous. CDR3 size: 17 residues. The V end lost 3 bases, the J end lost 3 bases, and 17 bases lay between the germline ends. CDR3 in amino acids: CASSLGDSSAHTGELFF. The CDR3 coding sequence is TGTGCCAGCAGTTTGGGCGACTCTTCGGCCCACACCGGGGAGCTGTTTTTT.

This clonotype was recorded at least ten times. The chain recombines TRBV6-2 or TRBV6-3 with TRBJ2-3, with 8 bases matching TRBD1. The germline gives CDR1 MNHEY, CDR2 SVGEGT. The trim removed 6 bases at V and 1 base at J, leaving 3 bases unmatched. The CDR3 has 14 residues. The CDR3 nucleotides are TGTGCCAGCAGAACAGGGGGACGCACAGATACGCAGTATTTT. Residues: CASRTGGRTDTQYF.

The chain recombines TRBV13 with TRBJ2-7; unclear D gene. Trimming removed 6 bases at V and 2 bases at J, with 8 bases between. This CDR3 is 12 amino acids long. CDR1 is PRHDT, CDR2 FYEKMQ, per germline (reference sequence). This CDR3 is CASSEATYEQYF. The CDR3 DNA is TGTGCCAGCAGTGAGGCGACCTACGAGCAGTACTTC.

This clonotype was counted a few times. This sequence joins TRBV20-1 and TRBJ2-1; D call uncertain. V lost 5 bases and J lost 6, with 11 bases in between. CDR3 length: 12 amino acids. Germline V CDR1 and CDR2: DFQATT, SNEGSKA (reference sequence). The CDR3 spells CSAYDRPNEQFF. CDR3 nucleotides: TGCAGTGCTTATGACCGACCCAATGAGCAGTTCTTC.

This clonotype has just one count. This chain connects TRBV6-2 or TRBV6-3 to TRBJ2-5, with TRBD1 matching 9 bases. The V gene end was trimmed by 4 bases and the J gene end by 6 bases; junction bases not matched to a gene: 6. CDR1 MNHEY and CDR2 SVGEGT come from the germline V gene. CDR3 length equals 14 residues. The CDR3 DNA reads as TGTGCCAGCAGTTTCACAGGGGGCGCGAAGACCCAGTACTTC. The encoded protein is CASSFTGGAKTQYF.

The CDR3 here is CSVVGLAGADYEQYF. The CDR3, as DNA: TGCAGCGTTGTTGGTCTAGCGGGAGCCGACTACGAGCAGTACTTC. The rearrangement joins TRBV29-1 to TRBJ2-7, with TRBD2 identical over 10 bases. The CDR3 loop spans 15 amino acids. The J segment lost 3 bases and the V segment lost 4 bases, leaving 9 bases of the junction unmatched. Germline V gene lookup returns CDR1 SQVTM and CDR2 ANQGSEA.

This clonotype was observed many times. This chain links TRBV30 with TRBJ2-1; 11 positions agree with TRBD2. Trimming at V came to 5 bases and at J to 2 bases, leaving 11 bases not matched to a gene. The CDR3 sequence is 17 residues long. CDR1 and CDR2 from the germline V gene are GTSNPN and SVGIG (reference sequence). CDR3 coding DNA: TGTGCCTGGGGGACTAGCGGCCCCCTCAGGCCCTACAATGAGCAGTTCTTC. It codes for CAWGTSGPLRPYNEQFF.

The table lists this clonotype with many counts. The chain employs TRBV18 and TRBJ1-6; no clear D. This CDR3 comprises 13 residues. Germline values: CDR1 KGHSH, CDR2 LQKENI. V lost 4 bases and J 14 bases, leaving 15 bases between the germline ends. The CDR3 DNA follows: TGTGCCAGCTCACTTTCCCCTGCTGGGTCCCTCCACTTT. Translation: CASSLSPAGSLHF.

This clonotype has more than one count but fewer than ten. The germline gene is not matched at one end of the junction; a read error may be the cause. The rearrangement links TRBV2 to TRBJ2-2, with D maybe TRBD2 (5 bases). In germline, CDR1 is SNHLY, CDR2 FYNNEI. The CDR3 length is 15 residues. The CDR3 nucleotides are TGTGCCAGGGGGATTAGCGCCTCGAACACCGGAGAGCTGTTTTTT. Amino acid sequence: CARGISASNTGELFF.

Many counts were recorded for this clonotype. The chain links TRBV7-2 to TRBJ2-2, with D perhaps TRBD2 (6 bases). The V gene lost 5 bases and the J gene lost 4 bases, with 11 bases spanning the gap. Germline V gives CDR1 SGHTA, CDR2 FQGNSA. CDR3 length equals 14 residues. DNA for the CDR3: TGTGCCAGCAGCCGATCACTAGCCACCGGGGAGCTGTTTTTT. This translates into CASSRSLATGELFF.

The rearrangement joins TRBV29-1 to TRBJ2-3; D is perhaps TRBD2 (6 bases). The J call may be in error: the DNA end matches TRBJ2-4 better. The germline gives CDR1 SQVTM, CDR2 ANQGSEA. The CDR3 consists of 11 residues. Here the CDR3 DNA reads TGCAGCGTTGCGGGGACTGCCGATCAGTACTTC. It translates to CSVAGTADQYF.

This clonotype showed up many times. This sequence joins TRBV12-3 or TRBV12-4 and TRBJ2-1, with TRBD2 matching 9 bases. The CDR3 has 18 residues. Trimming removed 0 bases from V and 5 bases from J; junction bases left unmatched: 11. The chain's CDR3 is CASSLAGAGGPRNNEQFF. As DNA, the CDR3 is TGTGCCAGCAGTTTAGCGGGGGCGGGAGGGCCAAGAAACAATGAGCAGTTCTTC.

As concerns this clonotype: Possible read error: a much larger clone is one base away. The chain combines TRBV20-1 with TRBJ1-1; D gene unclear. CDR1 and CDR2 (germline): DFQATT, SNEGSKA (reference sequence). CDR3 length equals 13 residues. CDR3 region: CSARFRRKTEAYF. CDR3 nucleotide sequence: TGCAGTGCTAGATTTCGGCGAAAGACTGAAGCTTACTTT.

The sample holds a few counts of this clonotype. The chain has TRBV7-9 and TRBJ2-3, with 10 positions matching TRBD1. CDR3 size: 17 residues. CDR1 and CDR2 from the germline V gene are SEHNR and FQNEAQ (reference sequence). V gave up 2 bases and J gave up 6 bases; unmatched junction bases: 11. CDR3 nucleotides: TGTGCCAGCAGCTTATGGGGTCGGGACAGGGGAGGCGATACGCAGTATTTT. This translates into CASSLWGRDRGGDTQYF.

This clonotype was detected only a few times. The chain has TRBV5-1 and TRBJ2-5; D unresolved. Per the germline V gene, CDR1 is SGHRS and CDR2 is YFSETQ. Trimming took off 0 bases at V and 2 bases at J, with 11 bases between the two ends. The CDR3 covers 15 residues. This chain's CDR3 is CASSLGITVQETQYF. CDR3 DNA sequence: TGCGCCAGCAGCTTGGGCATTACAGTACAAGAGACCCAGTACTTC.

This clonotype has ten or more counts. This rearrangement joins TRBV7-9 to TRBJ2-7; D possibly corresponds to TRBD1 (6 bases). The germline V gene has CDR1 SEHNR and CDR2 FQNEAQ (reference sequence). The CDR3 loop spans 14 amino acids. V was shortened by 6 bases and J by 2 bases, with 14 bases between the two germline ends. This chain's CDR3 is CASRPLDRAYEQYF. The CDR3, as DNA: TGTGCCAGCAGACCGCTGGACAGAGCCTACGAGCAGTACTTC.

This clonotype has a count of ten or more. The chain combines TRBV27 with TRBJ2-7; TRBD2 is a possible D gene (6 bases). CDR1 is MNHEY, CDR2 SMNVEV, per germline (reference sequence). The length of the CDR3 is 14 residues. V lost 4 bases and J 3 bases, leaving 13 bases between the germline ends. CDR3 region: CASSWAGRNYEQYF. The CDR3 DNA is TGTGCCAGCAGTTGGGCGGGGAGAAACTACGAGCAGTACTTC.

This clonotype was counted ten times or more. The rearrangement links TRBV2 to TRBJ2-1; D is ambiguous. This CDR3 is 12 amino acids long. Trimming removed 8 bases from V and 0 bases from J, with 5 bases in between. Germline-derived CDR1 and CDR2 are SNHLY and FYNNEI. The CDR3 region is CASGNSYNEQFF. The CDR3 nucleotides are TGTGCCAGCGGGAACTCCTACAATGAGCAGTTCTTC.